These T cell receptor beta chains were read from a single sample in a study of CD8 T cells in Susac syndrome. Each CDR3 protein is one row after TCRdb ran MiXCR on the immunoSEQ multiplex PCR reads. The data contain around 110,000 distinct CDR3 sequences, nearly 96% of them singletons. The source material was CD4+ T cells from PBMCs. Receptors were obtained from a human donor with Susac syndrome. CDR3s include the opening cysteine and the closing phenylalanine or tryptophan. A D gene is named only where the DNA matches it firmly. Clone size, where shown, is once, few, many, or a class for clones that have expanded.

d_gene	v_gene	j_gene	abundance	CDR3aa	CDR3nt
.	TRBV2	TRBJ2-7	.	CASRPGTYPYEQYF	TGTGCCAGCAGGCCCGGGACTTACCCCTACGAGCAGTACTTC
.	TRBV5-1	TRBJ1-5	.	CASSLGVEGNQPQHF	TGCGCCAGCAGCTTGGGGGTGGAGGGTAATCAGCCCCAGCATTTT
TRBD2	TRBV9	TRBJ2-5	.	CASSIQTSGVVNF	TGTGCCAGCAGCATCCAGACTAGCGGGGTCGTTAACTTC
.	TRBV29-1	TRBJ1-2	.	CSVVFREDYGYTF	TGCAGCGTTGTCTTCCGGGAGGACTATGGCTACACCTTC
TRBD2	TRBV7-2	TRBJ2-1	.	CASSFGTSVDNEQFF	TGTGCCAGCAGCTTCGGGACTAGCGTAGACAATGAGCAGTTCTTC
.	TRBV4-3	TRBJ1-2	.	CASSQGGTGTYGYTF	TGCGCCAGCAGCCAAGGAGGGACGGGGACTTATGGCTACACCTTC
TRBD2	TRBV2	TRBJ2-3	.	CASRPQSISGNTDTQYF	TGTGCCAGCAGGCCCCAAAGTATAAGCGGGAACACAGATACGCAGTATTTT
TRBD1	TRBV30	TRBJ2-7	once	CAWGTGFSYEQYF	TGTGCCTGGGGGACAGGGTTTTCCTACGAGCAGTACTTC
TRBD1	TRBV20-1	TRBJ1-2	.	CSARRQGASTYGYTF	TGCAGTGCTAGGCGACAGGGGGCGTCTACCTATGGCTACACCTTC
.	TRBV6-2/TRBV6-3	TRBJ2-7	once	CASSYGDKSSYEQYF	TGTGCCAGCAGCTACGGGGACAAGAGCTCCTACGAGCAGTACTTC
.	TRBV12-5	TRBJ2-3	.	CASGSTLGHHYTDTQYF	TGTGCTAGTGGTTCGACGCTGGGACACCATTACACAGATACGCAGTATTTT
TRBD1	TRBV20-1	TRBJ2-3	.	CSAATGFVNTDTQYF	TGCAGTGCCGCGACAGGGTTCGTAAATACAGATACGCAGTATTTT
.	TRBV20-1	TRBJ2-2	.	CSASESRNPNTGELFF	TGCAGCGCATCGGAGTCCCGTAACCCGAACACCGGGGAGCTGTTTTTT
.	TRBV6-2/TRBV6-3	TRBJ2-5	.	CATLRSLQETQYF	TGTGCCACCCTCCGGAGCCTCCAGGAGACCCAGTACTTC
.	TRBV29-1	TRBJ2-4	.	CSVVGGDPKNIQYF	TGCAGCGTTGTAGGGGGAGACCCGAAAAACATTCAGTACTTC
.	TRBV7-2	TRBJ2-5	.	CASSWGQGGLETQYF	TGTGCCAGCAGCTGGGGGCAGGGGGGACTGGAGACCCAGTACTTC